This TCR beta chain stems from a study of shared clonotypes between healthy human individuals. Only CD45RO-negative cells positively selected for CCR7 counted as naive CD8 cells, so terminally differentiated effector memory CD45RA+ cells were excluded. Clones were read by immunoSEQ multiplex PCR, and TCRdb kept only the in-frame ones, dropping some. The table shows about 590,000 clones, with about 95% occurring only once. Germline V lookup: CDR1 SEHNR, CDR2 FQNEAQ (reference sequence). This CDR3 comprises 14 residues. V was trimmed by 1 base and J by 7 bases, leaving 11 bases between them. Study-level points and caveats: The naive CD4 repertoires of several donors were compared, and roughly 5% of clonotypes were shared. Even with large depth, rarefaction showed that sorted-subset sequencing was incomplete.

Points on this clone: Antigen specificity is unknown.

This sequence originates from a woman younger than 45 in good health. This chain links TRBV7-9 with TRBJ2-1, with D possibly TRBD1 on 7 matching bases. The sample taken for sequencing was naive CD8+ T cells sorted from blood. CDR3 protein: CASSLGGDRNEQFF. The CDR3 DNA reads TGTGCCAGCAGCTTAGGCGGGGACAGAAATGAGCAGTTCTTC.